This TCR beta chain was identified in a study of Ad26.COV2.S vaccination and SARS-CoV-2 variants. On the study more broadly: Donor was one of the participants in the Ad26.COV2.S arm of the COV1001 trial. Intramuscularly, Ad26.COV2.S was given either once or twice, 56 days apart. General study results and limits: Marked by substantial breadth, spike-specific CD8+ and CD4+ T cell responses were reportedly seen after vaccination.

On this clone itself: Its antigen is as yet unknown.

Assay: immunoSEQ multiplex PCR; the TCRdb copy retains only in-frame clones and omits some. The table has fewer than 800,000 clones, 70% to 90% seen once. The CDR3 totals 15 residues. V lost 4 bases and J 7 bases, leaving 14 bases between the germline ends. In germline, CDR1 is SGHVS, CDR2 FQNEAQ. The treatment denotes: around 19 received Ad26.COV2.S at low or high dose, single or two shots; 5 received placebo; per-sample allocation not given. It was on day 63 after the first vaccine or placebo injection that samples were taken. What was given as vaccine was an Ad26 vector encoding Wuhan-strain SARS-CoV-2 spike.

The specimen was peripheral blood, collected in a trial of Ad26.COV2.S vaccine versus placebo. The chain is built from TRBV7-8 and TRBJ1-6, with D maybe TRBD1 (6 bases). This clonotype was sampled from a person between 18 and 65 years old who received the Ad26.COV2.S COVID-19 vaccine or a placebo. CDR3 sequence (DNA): TGTGCCAGCAGCTCAGGACAGTTACAGAATTCACCCCTCCACTTT. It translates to CASSSGQLQNSPLHF.